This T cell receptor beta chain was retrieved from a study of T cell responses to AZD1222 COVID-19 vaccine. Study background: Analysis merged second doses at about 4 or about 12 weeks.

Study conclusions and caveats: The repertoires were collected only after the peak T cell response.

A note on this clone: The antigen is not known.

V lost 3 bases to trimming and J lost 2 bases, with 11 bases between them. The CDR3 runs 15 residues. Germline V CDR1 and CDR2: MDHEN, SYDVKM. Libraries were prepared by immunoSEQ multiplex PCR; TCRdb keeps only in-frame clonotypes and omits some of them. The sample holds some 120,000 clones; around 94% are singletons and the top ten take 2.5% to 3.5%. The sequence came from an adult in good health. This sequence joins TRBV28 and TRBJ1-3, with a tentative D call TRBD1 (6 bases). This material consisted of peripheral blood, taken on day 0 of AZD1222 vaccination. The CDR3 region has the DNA TGTGCCAGCAGTTTGGGCGGGGGCACTGGAAACACCATATATTTT. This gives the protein CASSLGGGTGNTIYF.